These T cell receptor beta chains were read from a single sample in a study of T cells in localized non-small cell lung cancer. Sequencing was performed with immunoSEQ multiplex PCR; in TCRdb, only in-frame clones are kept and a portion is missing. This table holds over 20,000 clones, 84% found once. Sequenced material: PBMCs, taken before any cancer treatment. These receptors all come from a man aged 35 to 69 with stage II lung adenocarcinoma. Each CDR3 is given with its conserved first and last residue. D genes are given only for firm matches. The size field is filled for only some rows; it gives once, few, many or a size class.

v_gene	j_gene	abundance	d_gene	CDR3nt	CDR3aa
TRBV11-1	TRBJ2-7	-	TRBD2	TGTGCCAGCAGCTCGCGACTAGCGGGTGTTCCCTACGAGCAGTACTTC	CASSSRLAGVPYEQYF
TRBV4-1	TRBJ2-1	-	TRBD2	TGCGCCAGCAGCCCTACTAGCGGGGGGTCCTACAATGAGCAGTTCTTC	CASSPTSGGSYNEQFF
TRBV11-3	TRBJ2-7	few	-	TGTGCCAGCAGCCCCGACCCATACGAGCAGTACTTC	CASSPDPYEQYF
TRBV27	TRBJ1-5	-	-	TGTGCCAGCAGTTCCGGGACGGGTGGAGAGGGGCCCCAGCATTTT	CASSSGTGGEGPQHF
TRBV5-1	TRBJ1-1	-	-	TGCGCCAGCAGCTTTGGAGACAGGCGTACTGAAGCTTTCTTT	CASSFGDRRTEAFF
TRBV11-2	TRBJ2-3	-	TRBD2	TGTGCCAGCAGCTTCACTAGCGGGGGGGCGAGGGATACGCAGTATTTT	CASSFTSGGARDTQYF
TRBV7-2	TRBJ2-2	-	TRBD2	TGTGCCAGCAGCTTTAGCGGGGGCACCGGGGAGCTGTTTTTT	CASSFSGGTGELFF
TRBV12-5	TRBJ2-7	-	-	TGTGCTAGTGGTCCATTGTCGCGGGGGCTAAATTACGAGCAGTACTTC	CASGPLSRGLNYEQYF
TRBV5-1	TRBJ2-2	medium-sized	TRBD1	TGCGCCAGCAGCTTTTGGGGACAGCCGAACTCGAACACCGGGGAGCTGTTTTTT	CASSFWGQPNSNTGELFF
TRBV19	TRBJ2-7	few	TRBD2	TGTGCCAGTAGCCTGAGGGGGACTAGCGAGCAGTACTTC	CASSLRGTSEQYF
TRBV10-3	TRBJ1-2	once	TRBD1	TGTGCCATCAGCTCAGGACAGGGGGTGGGCTATGGCTACACCTTC	CAISSGQGVGYGYTF